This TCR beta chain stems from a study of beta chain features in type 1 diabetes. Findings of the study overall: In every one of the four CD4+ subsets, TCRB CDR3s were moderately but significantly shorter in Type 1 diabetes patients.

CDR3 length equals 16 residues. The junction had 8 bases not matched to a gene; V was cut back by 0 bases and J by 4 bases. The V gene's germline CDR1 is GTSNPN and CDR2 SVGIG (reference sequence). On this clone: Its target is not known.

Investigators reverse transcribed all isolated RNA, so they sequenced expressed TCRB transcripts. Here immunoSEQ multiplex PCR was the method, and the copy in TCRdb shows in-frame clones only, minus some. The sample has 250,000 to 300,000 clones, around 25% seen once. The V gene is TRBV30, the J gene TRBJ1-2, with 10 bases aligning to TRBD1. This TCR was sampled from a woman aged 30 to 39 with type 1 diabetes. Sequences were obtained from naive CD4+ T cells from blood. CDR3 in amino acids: CAWSVTGGSFGYGYTF. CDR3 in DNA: TGTGCCTGGAGTGTGACAGGGGGCAGTTTCGGCTATGGCTACACCTTC.